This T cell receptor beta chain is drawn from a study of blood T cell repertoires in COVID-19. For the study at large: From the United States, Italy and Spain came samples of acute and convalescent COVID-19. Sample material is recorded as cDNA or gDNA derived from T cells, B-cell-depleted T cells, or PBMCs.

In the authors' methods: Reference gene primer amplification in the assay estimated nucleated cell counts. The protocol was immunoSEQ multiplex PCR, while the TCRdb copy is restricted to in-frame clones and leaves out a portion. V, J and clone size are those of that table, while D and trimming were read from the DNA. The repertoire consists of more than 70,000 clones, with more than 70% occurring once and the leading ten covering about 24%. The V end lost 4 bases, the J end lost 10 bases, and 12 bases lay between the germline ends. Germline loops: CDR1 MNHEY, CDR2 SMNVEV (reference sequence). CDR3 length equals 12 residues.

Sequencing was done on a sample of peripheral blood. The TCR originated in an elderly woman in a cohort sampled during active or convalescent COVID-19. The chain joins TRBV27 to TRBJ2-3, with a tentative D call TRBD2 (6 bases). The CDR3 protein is CASSSATSAQYF. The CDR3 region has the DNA TGTGCCAGCAGTTCCGCGACTAGTGCGCAGTATTTT.